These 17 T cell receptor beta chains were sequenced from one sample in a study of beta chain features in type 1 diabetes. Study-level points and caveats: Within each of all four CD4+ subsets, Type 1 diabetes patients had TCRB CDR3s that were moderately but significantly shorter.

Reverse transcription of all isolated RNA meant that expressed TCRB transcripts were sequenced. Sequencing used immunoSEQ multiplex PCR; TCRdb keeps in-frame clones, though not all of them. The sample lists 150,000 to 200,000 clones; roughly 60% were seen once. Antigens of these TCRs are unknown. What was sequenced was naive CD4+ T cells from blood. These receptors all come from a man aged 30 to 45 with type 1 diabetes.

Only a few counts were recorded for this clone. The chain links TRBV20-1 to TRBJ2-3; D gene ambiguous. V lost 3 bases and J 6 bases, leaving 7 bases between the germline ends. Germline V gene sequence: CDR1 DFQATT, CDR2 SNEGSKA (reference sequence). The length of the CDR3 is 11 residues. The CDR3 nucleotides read TGCAGTGCTAGCTTGGGGGATACGCAGTATTTT. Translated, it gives CSASLGDTQYF.

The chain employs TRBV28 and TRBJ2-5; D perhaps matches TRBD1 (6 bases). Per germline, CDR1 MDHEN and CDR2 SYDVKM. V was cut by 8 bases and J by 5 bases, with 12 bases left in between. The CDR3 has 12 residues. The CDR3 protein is CASSTGYETQYF. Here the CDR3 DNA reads TGTGCCAGCTCTACAGGGTACGAGACCCAGTACTTC.

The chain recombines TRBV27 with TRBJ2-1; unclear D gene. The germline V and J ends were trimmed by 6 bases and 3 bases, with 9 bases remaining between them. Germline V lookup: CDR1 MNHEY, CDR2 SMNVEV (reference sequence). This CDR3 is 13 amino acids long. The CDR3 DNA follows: TGTGCCAGCAGCCACAATGACTACAATGAGCAGTTCTTC. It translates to CASSHNDYNEQFF.

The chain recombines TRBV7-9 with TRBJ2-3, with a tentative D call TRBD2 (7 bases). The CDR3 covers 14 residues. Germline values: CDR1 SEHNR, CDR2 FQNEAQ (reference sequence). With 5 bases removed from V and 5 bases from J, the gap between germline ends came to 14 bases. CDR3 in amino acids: CASSLGGAGDTQYF. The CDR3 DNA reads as TGTGCCAGCAGCCTAGGGGGGGCCGGAGATACGCAGTATTTT.

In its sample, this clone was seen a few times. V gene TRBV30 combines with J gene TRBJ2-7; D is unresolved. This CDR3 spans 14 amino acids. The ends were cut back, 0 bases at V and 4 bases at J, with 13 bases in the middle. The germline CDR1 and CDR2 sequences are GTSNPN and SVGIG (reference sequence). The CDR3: CAWSVSLVRYEQYF. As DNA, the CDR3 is TGTGCCTGGAGTGTAAGCCTCGTAAGGTACGAGCAGTACTTC.

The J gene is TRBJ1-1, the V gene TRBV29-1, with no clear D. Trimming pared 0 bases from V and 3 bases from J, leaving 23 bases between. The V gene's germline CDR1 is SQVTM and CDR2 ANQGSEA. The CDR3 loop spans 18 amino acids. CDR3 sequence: CSVEDQDPVGFVDTEAFF. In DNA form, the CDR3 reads TGCAGCGTTGAAGATCAGGATCCAGTCGGGTTTGTGGACACTGAAGCTTTCTTT.

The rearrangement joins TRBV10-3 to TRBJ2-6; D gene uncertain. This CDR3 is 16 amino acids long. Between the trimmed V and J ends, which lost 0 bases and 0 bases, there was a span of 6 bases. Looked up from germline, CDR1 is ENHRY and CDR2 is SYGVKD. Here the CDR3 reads CAISESIRSGANVLTF. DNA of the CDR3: TGTGCCATCAGTGAGTCGATTCGCTCTGGGGCCAACGTCCTGACTTTC.

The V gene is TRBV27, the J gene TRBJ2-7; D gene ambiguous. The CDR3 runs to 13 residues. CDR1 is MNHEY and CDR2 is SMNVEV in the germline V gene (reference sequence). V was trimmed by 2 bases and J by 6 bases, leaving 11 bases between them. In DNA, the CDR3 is TGTGCCAGCAGTTTAGTCCGTTGGGGCGAGCAGTACTTC. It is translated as CASSLVRWGEQYF.

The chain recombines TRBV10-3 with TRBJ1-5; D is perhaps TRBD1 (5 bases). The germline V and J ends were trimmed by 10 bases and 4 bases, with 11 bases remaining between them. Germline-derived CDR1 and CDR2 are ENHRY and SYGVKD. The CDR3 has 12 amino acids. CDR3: CATQGENQPQHF. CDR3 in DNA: TGTGCCACCCAGGGAGAGAATCAGCCCCAGCATTTT.

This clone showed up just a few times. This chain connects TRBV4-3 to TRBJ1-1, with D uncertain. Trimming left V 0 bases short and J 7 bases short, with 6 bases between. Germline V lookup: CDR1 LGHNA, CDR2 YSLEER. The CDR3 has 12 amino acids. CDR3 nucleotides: TGCGCCAGCAGCCAAGACACAAATGAAGCTTTCTTT. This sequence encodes CASSQDTNEAFF.

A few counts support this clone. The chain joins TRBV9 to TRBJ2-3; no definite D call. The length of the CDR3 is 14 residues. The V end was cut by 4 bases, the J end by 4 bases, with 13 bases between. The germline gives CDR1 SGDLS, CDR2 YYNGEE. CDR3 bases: TGTGCCAGCAGCCCCATCACTTGGGCAGATACGCAGTATTTT. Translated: CASSPITWADTQYF.

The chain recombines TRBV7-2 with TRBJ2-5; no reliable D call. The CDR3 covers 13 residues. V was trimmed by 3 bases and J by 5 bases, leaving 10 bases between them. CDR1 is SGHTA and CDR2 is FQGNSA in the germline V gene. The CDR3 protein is CASSFYLGETQYF. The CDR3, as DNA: TGTGCCAGCAGCTTCTACCTCGGGGAGACCCAGTACTTC. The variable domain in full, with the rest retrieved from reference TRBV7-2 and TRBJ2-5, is GAGVSQSPSNKVTEKGKDVELRCDPISGHTALYWYRQSLGQGLEFLIYFQGNSAPDKSGLPSDRFSAERTGGSVSTLTIQRTQQEDSAVYLCASSFYLGETQYFGPGTRLLVL.

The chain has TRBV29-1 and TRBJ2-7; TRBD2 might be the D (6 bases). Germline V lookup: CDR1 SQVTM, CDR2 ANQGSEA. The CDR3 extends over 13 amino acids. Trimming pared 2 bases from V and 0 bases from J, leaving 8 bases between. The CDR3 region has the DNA TGCAGCGTTGAACGGGGAGGCTCCTACGAGCAGTACTTC. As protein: CSVERGGSYEQYF.

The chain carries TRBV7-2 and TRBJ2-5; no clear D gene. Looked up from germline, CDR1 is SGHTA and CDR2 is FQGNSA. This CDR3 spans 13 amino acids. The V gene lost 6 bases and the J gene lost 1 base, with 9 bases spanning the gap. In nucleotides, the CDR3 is TGTGCCAGCAGTTTGGGCAGCCAAGAGACCCAGTACTTC. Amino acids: CASSLGSQETQYF.

CDR3 loop: CASSQQLQLNTEAFF. The CDR3 DNA reads as TGCGCCAGCAGCCAACAGCTACAGTTGAACACTGAAGCTTTCTTT. V and J are TRBV4-3 and TRBJ1-1; D is uncertain. This CDR3 is built from 15 residues. Germline V gene data show CDR1 as LGHNA and CDR2 as YSLEER. Trimming pared 2 bases from V and 0 bases from J, leaving 10 bases between.

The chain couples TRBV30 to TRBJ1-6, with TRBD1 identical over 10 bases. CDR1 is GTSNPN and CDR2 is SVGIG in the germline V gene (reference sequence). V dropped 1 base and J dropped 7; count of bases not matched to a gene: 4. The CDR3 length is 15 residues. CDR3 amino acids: CAWSGGTGANSPLHF. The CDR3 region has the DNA TGTGCCTGGAGTGGCGGGACAGGGGCGAATTCACCCCTCCACTTT.

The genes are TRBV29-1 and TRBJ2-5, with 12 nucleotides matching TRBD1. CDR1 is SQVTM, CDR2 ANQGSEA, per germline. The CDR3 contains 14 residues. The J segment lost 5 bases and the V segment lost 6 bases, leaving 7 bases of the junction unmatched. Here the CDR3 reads CSVSGGQGAETQYF. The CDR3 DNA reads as TGCAGCGTCTCAGGGGGACAGGGGGCGGAGACCCAGTACTTC.